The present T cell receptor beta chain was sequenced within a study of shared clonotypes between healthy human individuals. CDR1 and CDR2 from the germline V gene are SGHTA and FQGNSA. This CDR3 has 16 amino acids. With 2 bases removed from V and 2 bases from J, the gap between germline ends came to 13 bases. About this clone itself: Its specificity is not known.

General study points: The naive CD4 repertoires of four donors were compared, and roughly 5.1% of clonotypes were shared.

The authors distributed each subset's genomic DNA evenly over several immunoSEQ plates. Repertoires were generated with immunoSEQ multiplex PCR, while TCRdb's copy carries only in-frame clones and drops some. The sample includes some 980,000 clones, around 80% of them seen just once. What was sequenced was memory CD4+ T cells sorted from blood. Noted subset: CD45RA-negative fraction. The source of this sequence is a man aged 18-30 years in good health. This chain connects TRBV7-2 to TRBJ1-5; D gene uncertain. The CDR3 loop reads CASSLLAGFGNQPQHF. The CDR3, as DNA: TGTGCCAGCAGCTTACTTGCTGGGTTTGGCAATCAGCCCCAGCATTTT.